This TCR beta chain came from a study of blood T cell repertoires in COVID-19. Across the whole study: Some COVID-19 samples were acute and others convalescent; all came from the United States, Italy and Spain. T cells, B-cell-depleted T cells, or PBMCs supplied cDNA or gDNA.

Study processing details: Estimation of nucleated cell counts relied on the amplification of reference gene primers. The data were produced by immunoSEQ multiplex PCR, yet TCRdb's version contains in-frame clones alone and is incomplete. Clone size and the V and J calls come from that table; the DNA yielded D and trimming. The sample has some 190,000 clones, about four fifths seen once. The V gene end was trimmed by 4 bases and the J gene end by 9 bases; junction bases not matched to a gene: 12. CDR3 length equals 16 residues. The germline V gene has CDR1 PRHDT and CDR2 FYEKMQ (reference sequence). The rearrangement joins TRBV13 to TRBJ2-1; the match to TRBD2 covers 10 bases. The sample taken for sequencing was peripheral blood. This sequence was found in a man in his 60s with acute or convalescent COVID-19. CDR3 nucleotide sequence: TGTGCCAGCAGCTACAGCGGGAGGGGTCTTCGAAGTGAGCAGTTCTTC. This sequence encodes CASSYSGRGLRSEQFF.